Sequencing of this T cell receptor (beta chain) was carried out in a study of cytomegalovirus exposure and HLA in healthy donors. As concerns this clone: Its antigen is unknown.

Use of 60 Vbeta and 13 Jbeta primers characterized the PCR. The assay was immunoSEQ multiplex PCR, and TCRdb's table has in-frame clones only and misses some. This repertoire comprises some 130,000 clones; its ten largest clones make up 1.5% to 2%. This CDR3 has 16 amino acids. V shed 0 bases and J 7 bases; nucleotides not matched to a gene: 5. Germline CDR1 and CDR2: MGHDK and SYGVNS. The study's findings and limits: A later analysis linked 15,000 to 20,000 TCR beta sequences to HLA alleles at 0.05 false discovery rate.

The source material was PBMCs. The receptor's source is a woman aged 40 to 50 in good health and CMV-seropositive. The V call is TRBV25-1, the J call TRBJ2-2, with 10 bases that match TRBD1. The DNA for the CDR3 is TGTGCCAGCAGTGAATATTTGGGACAGGGGTTCGGGGAGCTGTTTTTT. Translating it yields CASSEYLGQGFGELFF.